These 10 T cell receptor beta chains were all obtained from the same sample, sequenced in a study of T cell changes during pregnancy in multiple sclerosis. TCRdb's table, derived via immunoSEQ multiplex PCR, lists solely in-frame clones and lacks some. Here the sample spans 65,000 to 90,000 clones, 92% being singletons. This specimen consisted of peripheral blood, obtained before pregnancy. These receptors all stem from a female donor with multiple sclerosis, enrolled in a pregnancy study.

The chain combines TRBV15 with TRBJ2-5; D call uncertain. The V gene's germline CDR1 is LNHNV and CDR2 YYDKDF (reference sequence). The CDR3 covers 15 residues. Trimming took 0 bases from V and 2 from J, leaving 10 bases between them. The chain's CDR3 is CATSRDLGSQETQYF. CDR3 coding DNA: TGTGCCACCAGCAGAGATCTGGGCAGTCAAGAGACCCAGTACTTC.

This chain connects TRBV28 to TRBJ1-2; TRBD1 aligns across 7 bases. CDR3 length equals 12 residues. Germline V gives CDR1 MDHEN, CDR2 SYDVKM. V shed 6 bases and J 6 bases; nucleotides not matched to a gene: 4. The CDR3 reads CASRTGLHGYTF. The CDR3 nucleotides are TGTGCCAGCAGGACAGGGTTGCATGGCTACACCTTC.

CDR3 sequence reads: CASTSGTGLGGYTF. CDR3 sequence (DNA): TGTGCCAGTACCTCCGGGACAGGCTTGGGTGGCTACACCTTC. This chain connects TRBV19 to TRBJ1-2, with 8 nucleotides matching TRBD1. In germline, CDR1 is LNHDA, CDR2 SQIVND (reference sequence). There are 14 residues in the CDR3. The V and J ends lost 7 bases and 7 bases, in that order; junction bases with no gene match: 11. The full variable domain, with the rest looked up from reference TRBV19 and TRBJ1-2, is DGGITQSPKYLFRKEGQNVTLSCEQNLNHDAMYWYRQDPGQGLRLIYYSQIVNDFQKGDIAEGYSVSREKKESFPLTVTSAQKNPTAFYLCASTSGTGLGGYTFGSGTRLTVV.

The V gene is TRBV28, the J gene TRBJ2-3, with 11 bases lining up with TRBD2. The length of the CDR3 is 17 residues. V trimming: 3 bases; J trimming: 0 bases; junction bases outside the gene matches: 5. In germline, CDR1 is MDHEN, CDR2 SYDVKM. The CDR3 loop is CASSFPRLAGSTDTQYF. The CDR3 DNA reads TGTGCCAGCAGTTTTCCCAGACTAGCGGGGAGCACAGATACGCAGTATTTT. The entire variable domain, with the rest obtained from reference TRBV28 and TRBJ2-3, is as follows: DVKVTQSSRYLVKRTGEKVFLECVQDMDHENMFWYRQDPGLGLRLIYFSYDVKMKEKGDIPEGYSVSREKKERFSLILESASTNQTSMYLCASSFPRLAGSTDTQYFGPGTRLTVL.

This rearrangement joins TRBV15 to TRBJ2-2; TRBD2 agrees at 8 bases. V lost 1 base, J lost 4 bases, and 11 bases stayed unmatched. Germline CDR1 LNHNV, CDR2 YYDKDF (reference sequence). The CDR3 is made up of 18 amino acids. CDR3 loop: CATSRASGGPWGTGELFF. The CDR3 nucleotides are TGTGCCACCAGCAGAGCGTCGGGAGGGCCTTGGGGCACCGGGGAGCTGTTTTTT.

A few counts support this clone. The chain carries TRBV2 and TRBJ1-2, with a weak D call TRBD1 (5 bases). Trimming removed 2 bases from V and 8 bases from J, with 12 bases in between. Germline V CDR1 and CDR2: SNHLY, FYNNEI. The CDR3 runs to 13 residues. In nucleotides, the CDR3 is TGTGCCAGCAGTGAACAGGGCTTCGGAGGCTACACCTTC. This gives the protein CASSEQGFGGYTF.

This chain joins TRBV4-3 and TRBJ2-7; 8 bases fit TRBD1. The V gene end was trimmed by 2 bases and the J gene end by 5 bases; junction bases not matched to a gene: 11. Germline V gives CDR1 LGHNA, CDR2 YSLEER. This CDR3 contains 16 residues. The CDR3 is CASSQSPGQGADEQYF. In nucleotides, the CDR3 is TGCGCCAGCAGCCAATCCCCGGGGCAGGGGGCTGACGAGCAGTACTTC.

The chain carries TRBV10-3 and TRBJ2-7; tentatively, D is TRBD1 (5 bases). Germline V gene lookup returns CDR1 ENHRY and CDR2 SYGVKD. V lost 3 bases and J lost 2, with 11 bases in between. The CDR3 contains 14 residues. The CDR3 sequence: CAISELTGPYEQYF. CDR3 bases: TGTGCCATCAGTGAATTAACAGGCCCCTACGAGCAGTACTTC.

This clone was seen once. CDR3 sequence reads: CASSLLPGNTEAFF. As DNA, the CDR3 is TGTGCCAGCAGCTTGCTCCCAGGGAACACTGAAGCTTTCTTT. The chain combines TRBV5-6 with TRBJ1-1; D unclear. Germline assignment: CDR1 SGHDT and CDR2 YYEEEE. The V gene lost 1 base and the J gene lost 1 base, with 8 bases spanning the gap. CDR3 length equals 14 residues.

On this clone: Its ends do not fully match the called genes, so a read error is possible. This rearrangement joins TRBV28 to TRBJ2-1; 15 bases are a match to TRBD2. Per germline, CDR1 MDHEN and CDR2 SYDVKM. This CDR3 contains 13 residues. This CDR3 reads CASSSGLAGGPIF. The CDR3 region has the DNA TGTGCCAGCAGTTCCGGACTAGCGGGAGGGCCGATCTTC. The full variable domain, with the rest looked up from reference TRBV28 and TRBJ2-1, is DVKVTQSSRYLVKRTGEKVFLECVQDMDHENMFWYRQDPGLGLRLIYFSYDVKMKEKGDIPEGYSVSREKKERFSLILESASTNQTSMYLCASSSGLAGGPIFGPGTRLTVL.